Below are 30 T cell receptor beta chains sequenced from a single sample in a study of blood T cell repertoires in COVID-19. Profiling relied on immunoSEQ multiplex PCR, and the TCRdb table lists in-frame clones only, not all of them. The sample carries fewer than 250,000 clones, more than 70% recorded once. Sequencing was done on a sample of peripheral blood. The receptors derive from a man aged 45 to 65 with active or convalescent COVID-19.

The rearrangement links TRBV9 to TRBJ2-7; maybe TRBD2 (5 bases). V was pared by 0 bases and J by 0 bases, with 13 bases between. This CDR3 contains 16 residues. CDR1 and CDR2 from the germline V gene are SGDLS and YYNGEE. CDR3 loop: CASSVAERMNSYEQYF. The CDR3 nucleotides are TGTGCCAGCAGCGTAGCGGAGCGGATGAACTCCTACGAGCAGTACTTC.

This chain links TRBV9 with TRBJ1-1; TRBD1 might be the D (6 bases). From germline, CDR1 is SGDLS and CDR2 YYNGEE. V was trimmed by 5 bases and J by 1 base, leaving 15 bases between them. This CDR3 is built from 15 residues. CDR3 in amino acids: CASRELGQGNTEAFF. The CDR3 nucleotides are TGTGCCAGCAGAGAACTGGGACAAGGGAACACTGAAGCTTTCTTT.

The chain carries TRBV5-6 and TRBJ2-1; D perhaps matches TRBD2 (6 bases). CDR3 size: 13 residues. V shed 5 bases and J shed 7 bases, with 13 bases lying between them. Germline assignment: CDR1 SGHDT and CDR2 YYEEEE. The CDR3 DNA sequence: TGTGCCAGCAGAGGATTCGCGGGGAATGAGCAGTTCTTC. Its protein is CASRGFAGNEQFF.

The chain couples TRBV5-4 to TRBJ2-3; no definite D call. V was pared by 0 bases and J by 4 bases, with 6 bases between. CDR1 and CDR2 from the germline V gene are SGHNT and YYREEE (reference sequence). CDR3 length: 13 residues. The CDR3 loop reads CASSLDEADTQYF. The CDR3, as DNA: TGTGCCAGCAGCTTGGACGAGGCAGATACGCAGTATTTT.

This chain joins TRBV12-3 or TRBV12-4 and TRBJ1-5, with a weak D call TRBD1 (6 bases). Trimming removed 6 bases at V and 7 bases at J, with 13 bases between. CDR3 length: 13 amino acids. The CDR3 nucleotides read TGTGCCAGCAGCCAACACAGGGACCAGCCCCAGCATTTT. This sequence encodes CASSQHRDQPQHF.

This CDR3 is CASSERQGANYGYTF. CDR3 sequence (DNA): TGTGCCAGCAGTGAAAGACAGGGGGCGAACTATGGCTACACCTTC. V usage is TRBV25-1 and J usage is TRBJ1-2; TRBD1 matches 10 bases. The CDR3 spans 15 residues. CDR1 MGHDK and CDR2 SYGVNS come from the germline V gene. The V and J ends lost 2 bases and 2 bases, in that order; junction bases with no gene match: 2.

The table lists this clone with a count of one. The gene calls are TRBV24-1 and TRBJ2-6; TRBD2 is a possible D gene (6 bases). This CDR3 has 16 amino acids. Trimming stripped 3 bases from V and 0 bases from J, with 8 bases between. Germline CDR1 is KGHDR and CDR2 is SFDVKD. The CDR3 region has the DNA TGTGCCACCAGTGATCCGCGGGGCTCTGGGGCCAACGTCCTGACTTTC. Translated: CATSDPRGSGANVLTF.

The V gene is TRBV19, the J gene TRBJ1-5; 9 bases line up with TRBD1. This CDR3 has 14 amino acids. V trimming: 4 bases; J trimming: 2 bases; junction bases outside the gene matches: 0. CDR1 is LNHDA and CDR2 is SQIVND in the germline V gene (reference sequence). As DNA, the CDR3 is TGTGCCAGTAGTAGACAGGGGGGCAATCAGCCCCAGCATTTT. Amino acid sequence: CASSRQGGNQPQHF.

Of note for this clone: Other DNA sequences in the sample encode the same CDR3. The V call is TRBV7-2, the J call TRBJ1-1; D call uncertain. Germline CDR1 reads SGHTA; CDR2 reads FQGNSA. V was clipped by 4 bases and J by 0 bases, with 6 bases between them. CDR3 length: 13 amino acids. This chain's CDR3 is CASSSIVNTEAFF. CDR3 nucleotide sequence: TGTGCCAGCAGCTCCATAGTGAACACTGAAGCTTTCTTT.

The J gene is TRBJ1-2, the V gene TRBV19; possible D gene TRBD1, 5 bases. CDR1 and CDR2 from the germline V gene are LNHDA and SQIVND (reference sequence). The CDR3 is 15 amino acids. V was clipped by 5 bases and J by 0 bases, with 13 bases between them. In DNA, the CDR3 is TGTGCCAGTAGTCCCCGCGACAGCTCTAACTATGGCTACACCTTC. This gives the protein CASSPRDSSNYGYTF.

V is TRBV9 and J is TRBJ2-3; TRBD2 aligns across 11 bases. This CDR3 is built from 16 residues. J lost 2 bases, V lost 0 bases, and 2 bases had no gene match. Germline lookup yields CDR1 SGDLS and CDR2 YYNGEE. The CDR3, as DNA: TGTGCCAGCAGCGTAGGACTAGCGGGAATCACAGATACGCAGTATTTT. It is translated as CASSVGLAGITDTQYF.

Only one count was recorded for this clone. The V gene is TRBV11-3, the J gene TRBJ2-5; TRBD2 matches 9 bases. Germline V lookup: CDR1 SGHNT, CDR2 YENEEA. The CDR3 loop spans 15 amino acids. V gave up 5 bases and J gave up 5 bases; unmatched junction bases: 9. The CDR3 region is CASSLTSGAGETQYF. DNA of the CDR3: TGTGCCAGCAGCCTGACTAGCGGAGCGGGGGAGACCCAGTACTTC. The variable domain in full, completed from reference TRBV11-3 and TRBJ2-5, reads EAGVVQSPRYKIIEKKQPVAFWCNPISGHNTLYWYLQNLGQGPELLIRYENEEAVDDSQLPKDRFSAERLKGVDSTLKIQPAELGDSAVYLCASSLTSGAGETQYFGPGTRLLVL.

The rearrangement uses TRBV6-5 and TRBJ2-5, with 7 bases identical to TRBD2. Per germline, CDR1 MNHEY and CDR2 SVGAGI. V was clipped by 6 bases and J by 2 bases; unmatched bases: 3. The CDR3 is made up of 13 amino acids. CDR3 amino acids: CASRASGQETQYF. The CDR3 DNA reads TGTGCCAGCAGAGCTAGCGGACAAGAGACCCAGTACTTC.

For the CDR3, the DNA is TGCGCCAGGGCGTCGACAATATACAATGAGCAGTTCTTC. Translated, it gives CARASTIYNEQFF. The rearrangement uses TRBV10-1 and TRBJ2-1; D is ambiguous. The V end lost 9 bases, the J end lost 4 bases, and 13 bases lay between the germline ends. CDR1 is WNHNN and CDR2 is SYGVQD in the germline V gene (reference sequence). This CDR3 is 13 amino acids long.

The rearrangement joins TRBV10-1 to TRBJ2-7; possibly TRBD1 for D (6 bases). The CDR3 totals 13 residues. Trimming removed 2 bases at V and 4 bases at J, with 9 bases between. Per germline, CDR1 WNHNN and CDR2 SYGVQD (reference sequence). In DNA form, the CDR3 reads TGCGCCAGCAGTGAGGGCAGGGGATACGAGCAGTACTTC. It is translated as CASSEGRGYEQYF.

The rearrangement links TRBV19 to TRBJ1-3; tentative D call: TRBD1 (6 bases). Deletions cut 4 bases from V and 0 bases from J, with 16 bases between. Germline CDR1 LNHDA, CDR2 SQIVND (reference sequence). There are 17 residues in the CDR3. CDR3: CASSTSGAKSSGNTIYF. CDR3 nucleotides: TGTGCCAGTAGTACCTCAGGGGCCAAGAGCTCTGGAAACACCATATATTTT.

The rearrangement links TRBV19 to TRBJ1-6, with a tentative D call TRBD1 (5 bases). There are 14 residues in the CDR3. Germline V CDR1 and CDR2: LNHDA, SQIVND (reference sequence). Trimming took 8 bases from V and 3 from J, leaving 11 bases between them. The CDR3 here is CASSTGIYNSPLHF. CDR3 nucleotides: TGTGCCAGTTCTACAGGAATCTATAATTCACCCCTCCACTTT.

The chain carries TRBV7-9 and TRBJ1-4; 10 nucleotides match TRBD1. This CDR3 has 17 amino acids. The germline gives CDR1 SEHNR, CDR2 FQNEAQ (reference sequence). The V gene end was trimmed by 3 bases and the J gene end by 7 bases; junction bases not matched to a gene: 11. CDR3 loop: CASSFGDRGLGGEKLFF. The CDR3 nucleotides read TGTGCCAGCAGCTTTGGGGACAGGGGCCTTGGGGGTGAAAAACTGTTTTTT. The variable domain in full, with the rest retrieved from reference TRBV7-9 and TRBJ1-4, is DTGVSQNPRHKITKRGQNVTFRCDPISEHNRLYWYRQTLGQGPEFLTYFQNEAQLEKSRLLSDRFSAERPKGSFSTLEIQRTEQGDSAMYLCASSFGDRGLGGEKLFFGSGTQLSVL.

This clone was seen once. The V call is TRBV29-1, the J call TRBJ1-2; a weak D match, TRBD1 (6 bases). The CDR3 sequence is 15 residues long. Trimming stripped 2 bases from V and 5 bases from J, with 18 bases between. Per germline, CDR1 SQVTM and CDR2 ANQGSEA. CDR3 DNA: TGCAGCGTTGAAACAGGGAGCTCCAACTGGTATGGCTACACCTTC. Its translation: CSVETGSSNWYGYTF.

This chain joins TRBV10-1 and TRBJ2-7; 13 nucleotides agree with TRBD2. This CDR3 spans 15 amino acids. The ends lost 4 bases at V and 2 bases at J; junction bases unmatched: 2. Germline V lookup: CDR1 WNHNN, CDR2 SYGVQD (reference sequence). The CDR3 coding sequence is TGCGCCAGCAGTGTGGGGACTAGCGGGACCTACGAGCAGTACTTC. The encoded protein is CASSVGTSGTYEQYF.

This rearrangement joins TRBV13 to TRBJ1-1; D is perhaps TRBD1 (6 bases). Trimming removed 5 bases from V and 5 bases from J, with 18 bases in between. Germline values: CDR1 PRHDT, CDR2 FYEKMQ (reference sequence). The CDR3 covers 15 residues. In DNA form, the CDR3 reads TGTGCCAGCAGCCCTTTACCGGACAGCTCTACTGAAGCTTTCTTT. Protein: CASSPLPDSSTEAFF.

V and J are TRBV5-1 and TRBJ2-3; tentatively, D is TRBD2 (5 bases). The V gene's germline CDR1 is SGHRS and CDR2 YFSETQ. The CDR3 length is 14 residues. Trimming removed 4 bases at V and 3 bases at J, with 12 bases between. CDR3 residues: CASSPSPGTDTQYF. CDR3 nucleotides: TGCGCCAGCAGCCCGTCCCCGGGGACAGATACGCAGTATTTT.

V usage is TRBV6-2 or TRBV6-3 and J usage is TRBJ1-5; D might be TRBD1 (5 bases). V gave up 2 bases and J gave up 2 bases, with 13 bases separating them. Germline-derived CDR1 and CDR2 are MNHEY and SVGEGT. The CDR3 runs 16 residues. This CDR3 reads CASSYRSAGGNQPQHF. CDR3 nucleotides: TGTGCCAGCAGTTACCGATCCGCGGGGGGCAATCAGCCCCAGCATTTT.

The chain employs TRBV2 and TRBJ1-2, with a tentative D call TRBD1 (5 bases). CDR3 size: 14 residues. Trimming pared 3 bases from V and 3 bases from J, leaving 11 bases between. From germline, CDR1 is SNHLY and CDR2 FYNNEI. DNA of the CDR3: TGTGCCAGCAGTGAGCGGGGGATTGACTATGGCTACACCTTC. Its protein is CASSERGIDYGYTF.

V usage is TRBV7-2 and J usage is TRBJ1-2, with TRBD1 as a possible D gene (5 bases). The germline V gene has CDR1 SGHTA and CDR2 FQGNSA. The CDR3 runs to 15 residues. The ends were cut back, 1 base at V and 5 bases at J, with 14 bases in the middle. The CDR3: CASSLDGGNPYGYTF. Here the CDR3 DNA reads TGTGCCAGCAGCTTAGATGGGGGGAATCCATATGGCTACACCTTC.

V and J are TRBV2 and TRBJ1-4; 9 bases are shared with TRBD1. Germline CDR1 is SNHLY and CDR2 is FYNNEI. Trimming at V came to 6 bases and at J to 6 bases, leaving 5 bases not matched to a gene. CDR3 length: 14 amino acids. In DNA, the CDR3 is TGTGCCAGCAGCGTACAGGGGGCTTATGAAAAACTGTTTTTT. Its protein is CASSVQGAYEKLFF.

The rearrangement uses TRBV6-1 and TRBJ2-5; tentatively, D is TRBD2 (6 bases). Trimming removed 1 base from V and 10 bases from J, with 13 bases in between. Germline V gene data show CDR1 as MNHNS and CDR2 as SASEGT. The CDR3 loop spans 13 amino acids. The CDR3 nucleotides read TGTGCCAGCAGTGAAGGCAGACTAGTCATCCAGTACTTC. Its protein product is CASSEGRLVIQYF.

V is TRBV10-3 and J is TRBJ2-2, with 9 bases fitting TRBD2. Losses at the gene ends were 4 bases for V and 1 base for J; bases not matched to a gene: 7. Germline-derived CDR1 and CDR2 are ENHRY and SYGVKD. The CDR3 is 17 amino acids. Here the CDR3 reads CAISGGGGAQNTGELFF. The CDR3 DNA is TGTGCCATCAGTGGCGGCGGGGGGGCCCAGAACACCGGGGAGCTGTTTTTT.

The chain carries TRBV10-3 and TRBJ2-1; 8 positions agree with TRBD2. This CDR3 is 13 amino acids long. Germline V gene data show CDR1 as ENHRY and CDR2 as SYGVKD. V shed 8 bases, J shed 4 bases, and the junction held 4 bases outside the gene matches. CDR3 loop: CAIRAGVYNEQFF. CDR3 coding DNA: TGTGCCATCCGAGCGGGGGTATACAATGAGCAGTTCTTC.

V gene TRBV30 combines with J gene TRBJ1-2; D unclear. Germline V CDR1 and CDR2: GTSNPN, SVGIG (reference sequence). The length of the CDR3 is 18 residues. V was clipped by 0 bases and J by 3 bases, with 23 bases between them. The CDR3 nucleotides are TGTGCCTGGAGTGTGATGTTGGGCCAAAAGTGGGCTGACTATGGCTACACCTTC. Translating it yields CAWSVMLGQKWADYGYTF.